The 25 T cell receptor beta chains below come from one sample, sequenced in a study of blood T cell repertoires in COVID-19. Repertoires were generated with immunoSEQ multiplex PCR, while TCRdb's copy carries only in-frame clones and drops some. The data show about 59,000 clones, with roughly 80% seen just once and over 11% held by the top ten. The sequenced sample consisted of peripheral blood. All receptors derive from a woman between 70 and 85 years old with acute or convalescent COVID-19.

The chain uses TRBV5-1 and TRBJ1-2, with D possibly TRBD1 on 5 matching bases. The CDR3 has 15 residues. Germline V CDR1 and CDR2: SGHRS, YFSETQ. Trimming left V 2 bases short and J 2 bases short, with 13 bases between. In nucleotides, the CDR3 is TGCGCCAGCAGCTTATTGGGACGGGGGAACTATGGCTACACCTTC. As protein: CASSLLGRGNYGYTF.

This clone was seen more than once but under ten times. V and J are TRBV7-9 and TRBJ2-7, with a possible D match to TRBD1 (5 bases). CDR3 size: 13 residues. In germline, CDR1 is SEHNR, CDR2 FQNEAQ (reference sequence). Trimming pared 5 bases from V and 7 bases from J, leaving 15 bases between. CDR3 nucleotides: TGTGCCAGCAGCCACACCACCAAGGGGGAGCAGTACGTC. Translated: CASSHTTKGEQYV.

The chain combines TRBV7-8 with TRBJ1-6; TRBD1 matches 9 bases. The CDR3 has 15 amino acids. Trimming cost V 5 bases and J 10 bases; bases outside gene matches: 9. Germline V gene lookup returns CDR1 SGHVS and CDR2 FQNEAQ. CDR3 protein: CASSATGTGLSPLHF. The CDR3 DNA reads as TGTGCCAGCAGCGCTACCGGGACAGGGCTGTCACCCCTCCACTTT.

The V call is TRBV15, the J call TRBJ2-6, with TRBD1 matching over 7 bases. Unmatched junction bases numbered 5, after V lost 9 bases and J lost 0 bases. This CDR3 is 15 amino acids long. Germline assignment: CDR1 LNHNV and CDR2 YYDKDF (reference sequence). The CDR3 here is CATRQGHSGANVLTF. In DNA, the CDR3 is TGTGCCACTCGACAGGGCCACTCTGGGGCCAACGTCCTGACTTTC.

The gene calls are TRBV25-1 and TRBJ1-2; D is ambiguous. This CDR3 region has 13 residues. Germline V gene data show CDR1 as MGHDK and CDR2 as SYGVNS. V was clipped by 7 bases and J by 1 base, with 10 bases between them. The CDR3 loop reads CASMAGLNYGYTF. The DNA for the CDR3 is TGTGCCAGCATGGCAGGACTTAACTATGGCTACACCTTC.

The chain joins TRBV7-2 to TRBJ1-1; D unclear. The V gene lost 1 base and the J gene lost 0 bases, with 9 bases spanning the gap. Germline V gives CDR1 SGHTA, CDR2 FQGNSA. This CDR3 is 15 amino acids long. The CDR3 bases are TGTGCCAGCAGCTTAGGGAGACTCATGAACACTGAAGCTTTCTTT. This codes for CASSLGRLMNTEAFF. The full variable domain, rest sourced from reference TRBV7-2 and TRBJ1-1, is GAGVSQSPSNKVTEKGKDVELRCDPISGHTALYWYRQSLGQGLEFLIYFQGNSAPDKSGLPSDRFSAERTGGSVSTLTIQRTQQEDSAVYLCASSLGRLMNTEAFFGQGTRLTVV.

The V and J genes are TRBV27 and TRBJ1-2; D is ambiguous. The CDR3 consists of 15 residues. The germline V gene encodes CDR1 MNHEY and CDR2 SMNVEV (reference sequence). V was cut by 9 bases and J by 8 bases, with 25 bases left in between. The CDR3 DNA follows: TGTGCCAGTGGCGTTACCAGAGGATCCACTCGGGGCTACACCTTC. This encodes CASGVTRGSTRGYTF.

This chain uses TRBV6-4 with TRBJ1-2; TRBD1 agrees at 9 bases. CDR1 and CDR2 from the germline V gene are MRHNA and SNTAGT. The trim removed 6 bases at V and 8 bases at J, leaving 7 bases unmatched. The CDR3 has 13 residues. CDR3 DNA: TGTGCCAGCAGCACCGGGACAGGGTCGGGCTACACCTTC. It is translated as CASSTGTGSGYTF.

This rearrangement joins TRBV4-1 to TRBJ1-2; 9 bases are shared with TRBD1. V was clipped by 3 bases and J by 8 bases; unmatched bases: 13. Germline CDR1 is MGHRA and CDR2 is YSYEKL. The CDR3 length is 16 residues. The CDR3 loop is CASSHPSLRDRDGYTF. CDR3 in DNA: TGCGCCAGCAGCCATCCTTCTCTTCGGGACAGGGACGGCTACACCTTC.

The chain's CDR3 is CASSRGGQGIGNYGYTF. CDR3 nucleotide sequence: TGTGCCAGCAGTCGAGGGGGACAGGGTATCGGTAACTATGGCTACACCTTC. The genes are TRBV6-6 and TRBJ1-2; 9 nucleotides align to TRBD1. There are 17 residues in the CDR3. The V segment lost 5 bases and the J segment 1 base; nucleotides outside the gene matches: 11. Germline-derived CDR1 and CDR2 are MNHNY and SVGAGI (reference sequence).

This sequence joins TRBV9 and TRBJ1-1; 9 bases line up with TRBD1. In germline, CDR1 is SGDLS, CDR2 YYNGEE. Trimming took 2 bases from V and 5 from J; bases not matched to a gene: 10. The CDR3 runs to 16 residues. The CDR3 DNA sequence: TGTGCCAGCAGCGTTCCCACCGGGACAGGGATAACTGAAGCTTTCTTT. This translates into CASSVPTGTGITEAFF.

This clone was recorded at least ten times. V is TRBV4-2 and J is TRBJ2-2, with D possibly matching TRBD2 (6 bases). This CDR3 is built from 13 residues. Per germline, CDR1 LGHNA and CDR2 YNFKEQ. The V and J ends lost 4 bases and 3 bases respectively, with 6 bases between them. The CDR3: CASSPGDTGELFF. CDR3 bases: TGTGCCAGCAGCCCGGGGGACACCGGGGAGCTGTTTTTT.

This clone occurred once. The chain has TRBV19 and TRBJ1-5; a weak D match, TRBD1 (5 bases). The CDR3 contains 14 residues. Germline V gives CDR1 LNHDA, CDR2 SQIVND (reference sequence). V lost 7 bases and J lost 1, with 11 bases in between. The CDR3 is CASTTGRSNQPQHF. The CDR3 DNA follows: TGTGCCAGTACCACAGGAAGGAGCAATCAGCCCCAGCATTTT.

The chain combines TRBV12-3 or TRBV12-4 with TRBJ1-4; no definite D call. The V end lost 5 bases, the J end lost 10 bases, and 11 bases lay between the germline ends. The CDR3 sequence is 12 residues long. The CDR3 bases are TGTGCCAGCAGTCCTAGCCGTGGAAAACTGTTTTTT. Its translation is CASSPSRGKLFF.

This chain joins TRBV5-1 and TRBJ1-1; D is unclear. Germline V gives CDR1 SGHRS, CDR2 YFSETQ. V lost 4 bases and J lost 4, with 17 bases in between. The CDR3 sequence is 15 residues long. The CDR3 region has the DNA TGCGCCAGCAGCCCAAACCTCCTCCCGGGCACTGAAGCTTTCTTT. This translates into CASSPNLLPGTEAFF.

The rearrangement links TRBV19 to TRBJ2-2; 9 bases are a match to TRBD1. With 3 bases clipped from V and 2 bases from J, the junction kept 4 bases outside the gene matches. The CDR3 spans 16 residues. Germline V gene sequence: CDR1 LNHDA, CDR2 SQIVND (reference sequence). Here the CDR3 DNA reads TGTGCCAGTAGTATTACAGGGGGCCCTAACACCGGGGAGCTGTTTTTT. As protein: CASSITGGPNTGELFF.

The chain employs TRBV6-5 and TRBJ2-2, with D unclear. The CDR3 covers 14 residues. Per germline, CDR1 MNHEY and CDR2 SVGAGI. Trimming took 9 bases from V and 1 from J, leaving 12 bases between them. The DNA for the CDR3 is TGTGCCAGTGGCCCTAGTTGGAACACCGGGGAGCTGTTTTTT. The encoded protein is CASGPSWNTGELFF.

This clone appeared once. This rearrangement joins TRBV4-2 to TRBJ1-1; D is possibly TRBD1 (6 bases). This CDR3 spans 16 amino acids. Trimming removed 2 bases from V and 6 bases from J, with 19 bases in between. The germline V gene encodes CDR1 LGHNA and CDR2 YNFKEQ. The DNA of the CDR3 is TGTGCCAGCAGCCAACTACCCCAGGGGCGGGGGGCTGAAGCTTTCTTT. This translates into CASSQLPQGRGAEAFF.

CDR3 nucleotide sequence: TGTGCCAGTAAAACGGGATCGGGAGCAGGGCAGCCCCAGCATTTT. Translated, it gives CASKTGSGAGQPQHF. The genes are TRBV19 and TRBJ1-5, with a weak D call TRBD1 (5 bases). The V and J ends lost 7 bases and 7 bases respectively, with 20 bases between them. CDR1 LNHDA and CDR2 SQIVND come from the germline V gene (reference sequence). The CDR3 consists of 15 residues.

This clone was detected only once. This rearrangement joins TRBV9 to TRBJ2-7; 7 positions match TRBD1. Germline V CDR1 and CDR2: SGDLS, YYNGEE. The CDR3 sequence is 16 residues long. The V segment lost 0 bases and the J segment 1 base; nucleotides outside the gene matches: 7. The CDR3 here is CASSVEAGTASYEQYF. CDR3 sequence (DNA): TGTGCCAGCAGCGTAGAGGCCGGGACAGCTTCCTACGAGCAGTACTTC.

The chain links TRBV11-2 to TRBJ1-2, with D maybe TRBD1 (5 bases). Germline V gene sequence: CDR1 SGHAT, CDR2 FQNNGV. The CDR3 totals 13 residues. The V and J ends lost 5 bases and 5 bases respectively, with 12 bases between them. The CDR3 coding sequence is TGTGCCAGCAGCGAACCGGGGGAATATGGCTACACCTTC. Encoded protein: CASSEPGEYGYTF.

DNA of the CDR3: TGTGCCAGTAGTATCTACCCGGGGGGAGTTTATAGCAATCAGCCCCAGCATTTT. Translating it yields CASSIYPGGVYSNQPQHF. This rearrangement joins TRBV19 to TRBJ1-5; maybe TRBD1 (5 bases). Germline assignment: CDR1 LNHDA and CDR2 SQIVND (reference sequence). CDR3 length: 18 amino acids. V lost 3 bases and J lost 0, with 18 bases in between.

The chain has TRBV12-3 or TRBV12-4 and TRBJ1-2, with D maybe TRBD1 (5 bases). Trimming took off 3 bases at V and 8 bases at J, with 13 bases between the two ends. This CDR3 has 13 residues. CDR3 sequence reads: CASSFGALGGYTF. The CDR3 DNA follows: TGTGCCAGCAGTTTTGGGGCCCTTGGAGGCTACACCTTC.

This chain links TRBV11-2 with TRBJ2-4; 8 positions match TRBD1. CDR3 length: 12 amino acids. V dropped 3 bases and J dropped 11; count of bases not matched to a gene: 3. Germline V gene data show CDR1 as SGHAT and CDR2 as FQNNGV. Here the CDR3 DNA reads TGTGCCAGCAGCTTCGGACAGGGTGTTCAGTACTTC. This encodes CASSFGQGVQYF.

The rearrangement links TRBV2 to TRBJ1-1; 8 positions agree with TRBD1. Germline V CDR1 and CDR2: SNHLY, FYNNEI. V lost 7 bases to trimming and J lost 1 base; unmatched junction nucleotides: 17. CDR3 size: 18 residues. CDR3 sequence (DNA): TGTGCCAGCATTAAACGGACAGGGCGAGGTTGGGGGAACACTGAAGCTTTCTTT. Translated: CASIKRTGRGWGNTEAFF.